This T cell receptor beta chain originates from a study of post-analysis software for immune sequencing data. Whole-study findings and limits: Roughly five TRBV segments appeared more often in patients than in controls, and TRBV5-6, TRBV5-1 and TRBV20-1 were among these.

This clonotype is a singleton in its sample. Its antigen is not identified. V dropped 7 bases and J dropped 0 bases, with 15 bases sitting between them. This CDR3 is 16 amino acids long. CDR1 SNHLY and CDR2 FYNNEI come from the germline V gene. Carried by the TCR beta cDNA libraries were unique molecular identifiers. TCRdb processed the PCR reads anew with MiXCR; each CDR3 protein has one entry. In the table there are some 890,000 distinct CDR3 sequences, roughly 50% of which are singletons. The source is a girl between 5 and 17 years old with multiple sclerosis. The sequencing sample was made of blood. The rearrangement links TRBV2 to TRBJ1-4; D may be TRBD1 (6 bases). The CDR3 here is CASTVTGSATNEKLFF. The DNA of the CDR3 is TGTGCCAGCACGGTTACAGGGAGCGCAACTAATGAAAAACTGTTTTTT.